What follows are 7 T cell receptor beta chains derived from one specimen sequenced in a study of siplizumab effects on memory and regulatory T cells. Clones were read by immunoSEQ multiplex PCR, and TCRdb kept only the in-frame ones, dropping some. The data hold approximately 120,000 clones, with approximately 90% observed a single time. Source material: Tregs sorted from blood. These receptor sequences come from a human donor in good health.

This clone has a single count. The J gene is TRBJ1-1, the V gene TRBV7-8, with D unresolved. Per germline, CDR1 SGHVS and CDR2 FQNEAQ. V was clipped by 1 base and J by 0 bases, with 6 bases between them. The CDR3 sequence is 14 residues long. The chain's CDR3 is CASSLEQLNTEAFF. CDR3 sequence (DNA): TGTGCCAGCAGCTTAGAACAGTTGAACACTGAAGCTTTCTTT.

This clone was detected only once. The chain links TRBV18 to TRBJ2-5, with no clear D. The CDR3 covers 14 residues. Germline-derived CDR1 and CDR2 are KGHSH and LQKENI. Trimming pared 0 bases from V and 1 base from J, leaving 6 bases between. CDR3 region: CASSPPDSQETQYF. The CDR3 region has the DNA TGTGCCAGCTCACCACCCGATAGCCAAGAGACCCAGTACTTC.

This clone was seen repeatedly, ten times or more. The CDR3, as DNA: TGTGCCTGGAGTGTACGACAGAGAAATGAAAAACTGTTTTTT. Amino acids: CAWSVRQRNEKLFF. The chain joins TRBV30 to TRBJ1-4; D is possibly TRBD1 (5 bases). Germline V gives CDR1 GTSNPN, CDR2 SVGIG (reference sequence). The CDR3 runs to 14 residues. Trimming pared 0 bases from V and 5 bases from J, leaving 10 bases between.

The V and J genes are TRBV2 and TRBJ2-1, with 10 positions matching TRBD1. Germline V gene lookup returns CDR1 SNHLY and CDR2 FYNNEI. The CDR3 consists of 14 residues. V was pared by 9 bases and J by 4 bases, with 6 bases of the junction left unmatched. The CDR3 protein is CARERDRGYNEQFF. The CDR3 DNA is TGTGCCAGAGAACGGGACAGGGGTTACAATGAGCAGTTCTTC.

The chain joins TRBV27 to TRBJ2-7, with D possibly matching TRBD1 (6 bases). This CDR3 contains 15 residues. The germline CDR1 and CDR2 sequences are MNHEY and SMNVEV (reference sequence). The V and J ends lost 4 bases and 2 bases respectively, with 15 bases between them. CDR3 sequence: CASSWVPDRPYEQYF. CDR3 DNA sequence: TGTGCCAGCAGTTGGGTACCGGACAGACCCTACGAGCAGTACTTC.

V gene TRBV5-1 combines with J gene TRBJ1-3; D is perhaps TRBD1 (6 bases). There are 16 residues in the CDR3. CDR1 and CDR2 (germline): SGHRS, YFSETQ. V was cut by 4 bases and J by 0 bases, with 14 bases left in between. The CDR3 sequence: CASSRGAGSSGNTIYF. CDR3 sequence (DNA): TGCGCCAGCAGCCGGGGGGCCGGAAGCTCTGGAAACACCATATATTTT.

The V and J genes are TRBV6-6 and TRBJ1-4; 8 bases agree with TRBD1. The CDR3 contains 16 residues. Trimming took 5 bases from V and 7 from J; bases not matched to a gene: 12. The V gene's germline CDR1 is MNHNY and CDR2 SVGAGI (reference sequence). The CDR3 reads CASSPLGAGGREKLFF. CDR3 nucleotides: TGTGCCAGCAGTCCACTCGGGGCAGGGGGCCGTGAAAAACTGTTTTTT.